This passage covers 7 T cell receptor beta chains from one sample sequenced in a study of T cell responses to AZD1222 COVID-19 vaccine. Measured with immunoSEQ multiplex PCR; TCRdb has only the in-frame clones, and not every one. The sample yields tens of thousands of clones, approximately 90% seen once. The specimen comprised peripheral blood, sampled on day 0 of AZD1222 vaccination. The origin of the receptors is an adult in good health.

In DNA, the CDR3 is TGTGCCAGCACTCTTGGACAGATAGTCACAGATACGCAGTATTTT. Amino acid sequence: CASTLGQIVTDTQYF. This chain joins TRBV28 and TRBJ2-3; a weak D match, TRBD1 (6 bases). The V end was cut by 7 bases, the J end by 2 bases, with 16 bases between. The germline gives CDR1 MDHEN, CDR2 SYDVKM. The CDR3 is 15 amino acids. The variable domain in full, completed from reference TRBV28 and TRBJ2-3, reads DVKVTQSSRYLVKRTGEKVFLECVQDMDHENMFWYRQDPGLGLRLIYFSYDVKMKEKGDIPEGYSVSREKKERFSLILESASTNQTSMYLCASTLGQIVTDTQYFGPGTRLTVL.

The chain combines TRBV6-2 or TRBV6-3 with TRBJ2-1; D ambiguous. Germline loops: CDR1 MNHEY, CDR2 SVGEGT. This CDR3 is 14 amino acids long. Trimming removed 6 bases at V and 6 bases at J, with 15 bases between. The CDR3: CASSYTLPGNEQFF. In nucleotides, the CDR3 is TGTGCCAGCAGCTATACCCTACCGGGCAATGAGCAGTTCTTC.

The chain uses TRBV27 and TRBJ2-2, with D possibly TRBD1 on 5 matching bases. The CDR3 is 14 residues long. V lost 3 bases and J 4 bases, leaving 9 bases between the germline ends. The germline V gene has CDR1 MNHEY and CDR2 SMNVEV (reference sequence). The CDR3 protein is CASSFGASTGELFF. As DNA, the CDR3 is TGTGCCAGCAGTTTTGGGGCGAGCACCGGGGAGCTGTTTTTT.

V usage is TRBV29-1 and J usage is TRBJ2-1, with TRBD1 matching over 8 bases. Germline V CDR1 and CDR2: SQVTM, ANQGSEA. Germline trimming cut 7 bases from V and 6 bases from J; bases unmatched to any gene: 11. CDR3 length: 14 amino acids. CDR3 coding DNA: TGCAGCGGGTCAGAGGCAGGGGGCTTCAATGAGCAGTTCTTC. Residues: CSGSEAGGFNEQFF.

The J gene is TRBJ1-6, the V gene TRBV19; D uncertain. The CDR3 length is 15 residues. Trimming took off 3 bases at V and 4 bases at J, with 10 bases between the two ends. In germline, CDR1 is LNHDA, CDR2 SQIVND (reference sequence). The CDR3 nucleotides are TGTGCCAGTAGTATCCGTGGGATTTATAATTCACCCCTCCACTTT. It encodes CASSIRGIYNSPLHF.

J is TRBJ2-1 and V is TRBV19; the match to TRBD2 covers 10 bases. This CDR3 comprises 16 residues. V trimming: 7 bases; J trimming: 0 bases; junction bases outside the gene matches: 6. Germline CDR1 LNHDA, CDR2 SQIVND (reference sequence). The CDR3 DNA reads as TGTGCCAGTAAGCTAGCGGGAGCCTCCTCCTACAATGAGCAGTTCTTC. This gives the protein CASKLAGASSYNEQFF.

This rearrangement joins TRBV10-3 to TRBJ1-4, with D perhaps matching TRBD1 (6 bases). V shed 3 bases and J shed 7 bases, with 15 bases lying between them. This CDR3 has 15 amino acids. CDR1 is ENHRY and CDR2 is SYGVKD in the germline V gene. The CDR3 here is CAISDSRGAGEKLFF. CDR3 in DNA: TGTGCCATCAGTGACTCGCGGGGGGCGGGTGAAAAACTGTTTTTT.